The next 18 T cell receptor beta chains were all read from a single sample in a study of blood T cell repertoires in COVID-19. The table came from immunoSEQ multiplex PCR; TCRdb's copy has only in-frame clones and leaves some out. The sample records about 130,000 clones, roughly 74% being singletons. Sequencing used peripheral blood. The receptor source for this set is a man older than 75 with COVID-19, enrolled during active disease.

The rearrangement joins TRBV5-1 to TRBJ2-5; tentatively, D is TRBD1 (6 bases). The ends were cut back, 4 bases at V and 1 base at J, with 14 bases in the middle. This CDR3 has 15 residues. Germline-derived CDR1 and CDR2 are SGHRS and YFSETQ. The chain's CDR3 is CASSRNRVFQETQYF. CDR3 nucleotide sequence: TGCGCCAGCAGCAGAAACAGGGTTTTCCAAGAGACCCAGTACTTC.

The chain combines TRBV19 with TRBJ2-3, with TRBD2 matching over 10 bases. Germline V lookup: CDR1 LNHDA, CDR2 SQIVND (reference sequence). CDR3 length: 14 residues. V dropped 6 bases and J dropped 7; count of bases not matched to a gene: 7. This CDR3 reads CASRVAGGGHTQYF. For the CDR3, the DNA is TGTGCCAGTAGGGTAGCGGGAGGAGGCCATACGCAGTATTTT.

The chain carries TRBV6-5 and TRBJ2-5; tentative D call: TRBD1 (5 bases). Germline V gives CDR1 MNHEY, CDR2 SVGAGI. With 0 bases removed from V and 2 bases from J, the gap between germline ends came to 10 bases. The CDR3 is 15 residues long. DNA for the CDR3: TGTGCCAGCAGTTACTCGATCAGGGAACAAGAGACCCAGTACTTC. It translates to CASSYSIREQETQYF.

V and J are TRBV4-1 and TRBJ1-4; D is unclear. CDR3 size: 15 residues. V was clipped by 1 base and J by 1 base, with 7 bases between them. Germline CDR1 and CDR2: MGHRA and YSYEKL. CDR3 DNA sequence: TGCGCCAGCAGCCAAGGCGGTTTAACTAATGAAAAACTGTTTTTT. This sequence encodes CASSQGGLTNEKLFF.

This chain links TRBV18 with TRBJ2-7, with 9 bases that match TRBD1. V trimming: 5 bases; J trimming: 1 base; junction bases outside the gene matches: 3. The CDR3 length is 14 residues. From germline, CDR1 is KGHSH and CDR2 LQKENI. DNA for the CDR3: TGTGCCAGCTCATCCGGGACAGGGTCCTACGAGCAGTACTTC. Protein product: CASSSGTGSYEQYF.

This clone was seen only once. This rearrangement joins TRBV11-2 to TRBJ2-7; 8 positions match TRBD2. Germline V gene sequence: CDR1 SGHAT, CDR2 FQNNGV. This CDR3 spans 18 amino acids. Trimming cost V 3 bases and J 0 bases; bases outside gene matches: 13. The chain's CDR3 is CASSFIGGRGGGSYEQYF. CDR3 bases: TGTGCCAGCAGCTTCATTGGAGGTCGGGGGGGTGGCTCCTACGAGCAGTACTTC.

The chain joins TRBV28 to TRBJ1-4; D may be TRBD1 (6 bases). V lost 2 bases, J lost 10 bases, and 17 bases lay in between. Germline CDR1 reads MDHEN; CDR2 reads SYDVKM. The CDR3 is 15 residues long. CDR3 sequence: CASSLAREGDGKLFF. CDR3 bases: TGTGCCAGCAGTTTAGCTCGGGAGGGGGATGGAAAACTGTTTTTT. The complete variable domain, with remaining parts taken from reference TRBV28 and TRBJ1-4, reads DVKVTQSSRYLVKRTGEKVFLECVQDMDHENMFWYRQDPGLGLRLIYFSYDVKMKEKGDIPEGYSVSREKKERFSLILESASTNQTSMYLCASSLAREGDGKLFFGSGTQLSVL.

This chain uses TRBV6-1 with TRBJ2-3; D not resolved. Trimming removed 1 base from V and 4 bases from J, with 6 bases in between. Germline CDR1 and CDR2: MNHNS and SASEGT. The CDR3 is 13 residues long. DNA of the CDR3: TGTGCCAGCAGTGAAGGGCTCCCAGATACGCAGTATTTT. Translated: CASSEGLPDTQYF.

This rearrangement joins TRBV19 to TRBJ2-5, with D possibly being TRBD2 (5 bases). CDR3 length: 14 amino acids. V shed 5 bases and J shed 2 bases, with 12 bases lying between them. CDR1 LNHDA and CDR2 SQIVND come from the germline V gene (reference sequence). This CDR3 reads CASSPGLVQETQYF. The CDR3 DNA reads TGTGCCAGTAGTCCCGGACTGGTTCAAGAGACCCAGTACTTC.

A single count supports this clone. The genes are TRBV6-4 and TRBJ2-5; tentatively, D is TRBD2 (6 bases). This CDR3 has 21 amino acids. The germline CDR1 and CDR2 sequences are MRHNA and SNTAGT. Trimming took off 0 bases at V and 5 bases at J, with 31 bases between the two ends. CDR3 loop: CASSDSPPWLQPSPRGETQYF. The CDR3 coding sequence is TGTGCCAGCAGTGACTCCCCACCTTGGTTGCAGCCGTCCCCGCGGGGTGAGACCCAGTACTTC.

This chain uses TRBV25-1 with TRBJ2-1; possible D gene TRBD1, 5 bases. V lost 3 bases to trimming and J lost 5 bases, with 8 bases between them. Germline CDR1 and CDR2: MGHDK and SYGVNS. The CDR3 has 13 amino acids. In DNA form, the CDR3 reads TGTGCCAGCAGTGAGGCAGGGAACAATGAGCAGTTCTTC. Protein: CASSEAGNNEQFF.

The chain employs TRBV11-2 and TRBJ2-2; 8 nucleotides agree with TRBD2. With V trimmed by 3 bases and J by 3 bases, 3 bases remained unmatched. Germline V lookup: CDR1 SGHAT, CDR2 FQNNGV. The CDR3 consists of 15 residues. This CDR3 reads CASSFGRADTGELFF. CDR3 bases: TGTGCCAGCAGCTTCGGGAGGGCCGACACCGGGGAGCTGTTTTTT.

This clone was seen a handful of times. This chain uses TRBV6-5 with TRBJ1-1; possible D gene TRBD1, 6 bases. This CDR3 comprises 13 residues. Germline V CDR1 and CDR2: MNHEY, SVGAGI. V dropped 7 bases and J dropped 4 bases, with 13 bases sitting between them. Here the CDR3 DNA reads TGTGCCAGCAAAATTAACAGGGCCACTGAAGCTTTCTTT. Translated, it gives CASKINRATEAFF.

The chain carries TRBV27 and TRBJ2-1; D call uncertain. V lost 8 bases to trimming and J lost 5 bases, with 16 bases between them. The length of the CDR3 is 14 residues. The germline gives CDR1 MNHEY, CDR2 SMNVEV (reference sequence). The CDR3 reads CASSPRHHNNEQFF. The CDR3 nucleotides are TGTGCCAGCTCCCCACGACATCATAACAATGAGCAGTTCTTC.

The V and J genes are TRBV7-2 and TRBJ1-2; no definite D call. V lost 4 bases and J 1 base, leaving 10 bases between the germline ends. This CDR3 region has 14 residues. Germline CDR1 SGHTA, CDR2 FQGNSA. CDR3 amino acids: CASSSQEVNYGYTF. The CDR3 DNA is TGTGCCAGCAGCTCCCAGGAAGTTAACTATGGCTACACCTTC.

The gene calls are TRBV6-5 and TRBJ1-2; weak D call: TRBD1 (6 bases). V was clipped by 11 bases and J by 0 bases, with 16 bases between them. The germline V gene encodes CDR1 MNHEY and CDR2 SVGAGI. CDR3 length: 14 residues. Here the CDR3 DNA reads TGTGCCTCGGGGGGGACATTAGCTAACTATGGCTACACCTTC. Its translation: CASGGTLANYGYTF.

The chain joins TRBV19 to TRBJ2-7; unclear D gene. The V end lost 6 bases, the J end lost 0 bases, and 6 bases lay between the germline ends. CDR3 size: 12 residues. The germline CDR1 and CDR2 sequences are LNHDA and SQIVND (reference sequence). DNA for the CDR3: TGTGCCAGTAGCAGGAACTCCTACGAGCAGTACTTC. It encodes CASSRNSYEQYF.

The chain recombines TRBV19 with TRBJ2-4; 8 bases map to TRBD1. The CDR3 consists of 16 residues. The V gene end was trimmed by 4 bases and the J gene end by 2 bases; junction bases not matched to a gene: 7. Looked up from germline, CDR1 is LNHDA and CDR2 is SQIVND (reference sequence). The CDR3 bases are TGTGCCAGTAGTAACCTCCGACAGGGGTCCAAAAACATTCAGTACTTC. It codes for CASSNLRQGSKNIQYF. Using reference TRBV19 and TRBJ2-4 for the parts outside the CDR3, the full variable domain is DGGITQSPKYLFRKEGQNVTLSCEQNLNHDAMYWYRQDPGQGLRLIYYSQIVNDFQKGDIAEGYSVSREKKESFPLTVTSAQKNPTAFYLCASSNLRQGSKNIQYFGAGTRLSVL.